The rows below give T cell receptor beta chains drawn from one sample of a study of cytomegalovirus exposure and HLA in healthy donors. The assay was immunoSEQ multiplex PCR, and TCRdb's table has in-frame clones only and misses some. This table has 200,000 to 250,000 clones, 76% appearing once. The sequencing input was PBMCs. The receptors here all came from a man between 18 and 35 years old in good health and CMV-seronegative. Both conserved end residues are part of each CDR3. A D gene is named only where the DNA matches it firmly. Size is stated for part of the rows, as once, few or many counts, or as a class when the clone is expanded.

abundance | j_gene | d_gene | v_gene | CDR3nt | CDR3aa
few | TRBJ2-7 | TRBD2 | TRBV25-1 | TGTGCCAGCAGTGCGTCACTAGCGGGATATGGCGAGCAGTACTTC | CASSASLAGYGEQYF
. | TRBJ2-7 | TRBD1 | TRBV6-1 | TGTGCCAGCAGTAATCCGGGACAGGGAACCTACGAGCAGTACTTC | CASSNPGQGTYEQYF
. | TRBJ2-5 | TRBD2 | TRBV6-1 | TGTGCCAGCACCGGGGGGAGATGGGAGACCCAGTACTTC | CASTGGRWETQYF
. | TRBJ2-7 | TRBD1 | TRBV27 | TGTGCCAGCAGTTCTCCCGGGACAGGGGGCGAGCAGTACTTC | CASSSPGTGGEQYF
. | TRBJ2-7 | TRBD1 | TRBV28 | TGTGCCAGCAGTTTAAGGGGACAGGGGACCGAGCAGTACTTC | CASSLRGQGTEQYF
. | TRBJ2-3 | . | TRBV2 | TGTGCCAGCAGAGGGGAAGATACGCAGTATTTT | CASRGEDTQYF
. | TRBJ1-1 | TRBD1 | TRBV29-1 | TGCAGCGTTCTTCTTTCACAGGGGGCGCCGGGGACTGAAGCTTTCTTT | CSVLLSQGAPGTEAFF
. | TRBJ2-3 | . | TRBV10-3 | TGTGCCATCAGGGGAGCGTTTCGCACAGATACGCAGTATTTT | CAIRGAFRTDTQYF
. | TRBJ2-7 | TRBD1 | TRBV10-1 | TGCGCCAGCAGTGAGAGCAGGGGGCTGCAGTACTTC | CASSESRGLQYF
. | TRBJ2-1 | TRBD2 | TRBV6-1 | TGTGCCAGCAGTGGGTGGGCGGGAGGGAAAACGGTGCAGTTCTTC | CASSGWAGGKTVQFF
. | TRBJ2-1 | TRBD2 | TRBV27 | TGTGCCAGCAGCCCAGGGACTAGCGGGCAAAATGAGCAGTTCTTC | CASSPGTSGQNEQFF
. | TRBJ1-1 | . | TRBV28 | TGTGCCAGCAGGGACAGAGATAACACTGAAGCTTTCTTT | CASRDRDNTEAFF
. | TRBJ2-7 | TRBD2 | TRBV7-9 | TGTGCCAGCAGCTTAAGGGCTAGCGGGTCATACTCCTACGAGCAGTACTTC | CASSLRASGSYSYEQYF
. | TRBJ1-4 | . | TRBV6-5 | TGTGCCAGCAGAGCGAGTGGCGGTGAAAAACTGTTTTTT | CASRASGGEKLFF
. | TRBJ2-1 | . | TRBV30 | TGTGCCTGGAGTTTAAGTAGCTCCTACAATGAGCAGTTCTTC | CAWSLSSSYNEQFF
few | TRBJ1-6 | . | TRBV7-9 | TGTGCCAGCAGCCCCCTCGAGATACCTAATTCACCCCTCCACTTT | CASSPLEIPNSPLHF
. | TRBJ1-2 | . | TRBV30 | TGTGCCTGGATAGAAAGTACCTATGGCTACACCTTC | CAWIESTYGYTF
. | TRBJ2-1 | TRBD2 | TRBV19 | TGTGCCAGTAGTTTCCAGCGGGGGGCCTACAATGAGCAGTTCTTC | CASSFQRGAYNEQFF
. | TRBJ2-1 | . | TRBV2 | TGTGCCAGCAGTGAAGCGGGTTTTGGACTCATCTACAATGAGCAGTTCTTC | CASSEAGFGLIYNEQFF
. | TRBJ1-2 | TRBD1 | TRBV13 | TGTGCCAGCAGCTCGGGACAGACATATGGCTACACCTTC | CASSSGQTYGYTF
. | TRBJ1-5 | . | TRBV6-1 | TGTGCCAGCACAGTTTTTATGAGCAATCAGCCCCAGCATTTT | CASTVFMSNQPQHF
. | TRBJ1-4 | . | TRBV7-2 | TGTGCCAGCAGCTTAGCATCAGGACGCCCGGGGTGGGAAAAACTGTTTTTT | CASSLASGRPGWEKLFF
. | TRBJ2-2 | . | TRBV5-1 | TGCGCCAGCAGCTTGGTGGGGCCGAACACCGGGGAGCTGTTTTTT | CASSLVGPNTGELFF
. | TRBJ2-5 | . | TRBV6-1 | TGTGCCAGCAGTGTAGGAGGGAAGGGCCAAGAGACCCAGTACTTC | CASSVGGKGQETQYF
once | TRBJ2-7 | TRBD1 | TRBV18 | TGTGCCAGCTCACCGACAGGGTCGGACGAGCAGTACTTC | CASSPTGSDEQYF
few | TRBJ1-2 | TRBD1 | TRBV5-6 | TGTGCCAGCATCCGCCTTCGTCCAGGGGGTACCTATGGCTACACCTTC | CASIRLRPGGTYGYTF
. | TRBJ2-2 | TRBD1 | TRBV27 | TGTGCCAGCAGGCCGGGACAGCAATACAACACCGGGGAGCTGTTTTTT | CASRPGQQYNTGELFF
. | TRBJ1-1 | . | TRBV12-5 | TGTGCTAGTGGTTTGGGTACAGGGTACACTGAAGCTTTCTTT | CASGLGTGYTEAFF
. | TRBJ2-7 | TRBD2 | TRBV19 | TGTGCCAGTAGGGAACTAGCGGGAGTACCCGAGCAGTACTTC | CASRELAGVPEQYF
once | TRBJ2-7 | TRBD1 | TRBV28 | TGTGCCAGCAGTTTATGGGGACAGGGGAGCTCCTACGAGCAGTACTTC | CASSLWGQGSSYEQYF
. | TRBJ2-3 | . | TRBV7-9 | TGTGCCAGCAGCTTAGCAGTGGGAGGCAGGGCTAGCACAGATACGCAGTATTTT | CASSLAVGGRASTDTQYF
few | TRBJ2-7 | . | TRBV29-1 | TGCAGCGTTGTAGGACAGTACTACGAGCAGTACTTC | CSVVGQYYEQYF
. | TRBJ2-7 | TRBD1 | TRBV6-1 | TGTGCCACCCGACAGGGCACCTACGAGCAGTACTTC | CATRQGTYEQYF
. | TRBJ1-2 | . | TRBV28 | TGTGCCAGCAGAGACTCAGGGCGGACCGGCTACACCTTC | CASRDSGRTGYTF
. | TRBJ2-1 | . | TRBV2 | TGTGCCAGCTTAGTGGAGGGAATCTTAAATGAGCAGTTCTTC | CASLVEGILNEQFF
. | TRBJ2-7 | TRBD1 | TRBV5-1 | TGCGCCAGCAGCCCGACGACAGGGCGCTTACACGAGCAGTACTTC | CASSPTTGRLHEQYF
few | TRBJ1-6 | . | TRBV4-1 | TGCGCCAGCAGCCAAGATGGAGGGTGGGGGTCACCCCTCCACTTT | CASSQDGGWGSPLHF
. | TRBJ1-5 | TRBD1 | TRBV30 | TGTGCCTGGAGTGTACACGAAGGGACAGCGGGTCAGCCCCAGCATTTT | CAWSVHEGTAGQPQHF
. | TRBJ1-1 | . | TRBV5-6 | TGTGCCAGCAGCTCACCCCAGATCACTGAAGCTTTCTTT | CASSSPQITEAFF
few | TRBJ2-5 | TRBD2 | TRBV10-3 | TGTGCCATCGGCCCGGGACTAGCTGAGACCCAGTACTTC | CAIGPGLAETQYF
. | TRBJ2-4 | . | TRBV27 | TGTGCCAGTTCGTCCGCGGGAGAGGGGGACATTCAGTACTTC | CASSSAGEGDIQYF